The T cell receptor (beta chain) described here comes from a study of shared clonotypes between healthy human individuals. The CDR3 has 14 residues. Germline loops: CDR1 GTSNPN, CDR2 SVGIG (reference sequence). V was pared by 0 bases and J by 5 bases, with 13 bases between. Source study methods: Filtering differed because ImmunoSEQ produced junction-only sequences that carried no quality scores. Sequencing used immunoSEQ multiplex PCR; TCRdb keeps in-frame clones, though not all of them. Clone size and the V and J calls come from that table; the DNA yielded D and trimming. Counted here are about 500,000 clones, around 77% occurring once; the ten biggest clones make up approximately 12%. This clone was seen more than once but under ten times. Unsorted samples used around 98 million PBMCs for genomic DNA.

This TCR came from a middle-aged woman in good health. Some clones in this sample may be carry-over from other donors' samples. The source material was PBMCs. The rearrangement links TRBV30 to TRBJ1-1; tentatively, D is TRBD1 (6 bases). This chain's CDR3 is CAWSVKGGSTEAFF. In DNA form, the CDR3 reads TGTGCCTGGAGTGTAAAAGGGGGAAGTACTGAAGCTTTCTTT.